This is a list of T cell receptor beta chains from one sample in a study of T cell changes during pregnancy in multiple sclerosis. Sequencing used immunoSEQ multiplex PCR; TCRdb keeps in-frame clones, though not all of them. The sample consists of tens of thousands of clones, approximately 93% of them appearing once. The sample consisted of CD8+ T cells from peripheral blood mononuclear cells, taken in the second trimester of pregnancy. Receptor source: a female donor with multiple sclerosis, enrolled in a pregnancy study. The CDR3 runs from the conserved cysteine through the conserved F or W. D genes are given only for firm matches. Not all rows give a size; the values are once, few, many and, for expanded clones, a class.

TRBJ2-1 | TRBV7-6 | - | TRBD2 | TGTGCCAGCAGCCCACGGACTAGCGGGAGGGCCGACAATGAGCAGTTCTTC | CASSPRTSGRADNEQFF
TRBJ2-7 | TRBV6-1 | - | - | TGTGCCAGCAGGGAGACCTTCTCCTACGAGCAGTACTTC | CASRETFSYEQYF
TRBJ2-1 | TRBV11-1 | - | - | TGTGCCAGCAGCTTATGGTCGGGAGCCTACAATGAGCAGTTCTTC | CASSLWSGAYNEQFF
TRBJ2-1 | TRBV14 | - | TRBD1 | TGTGCCGCAGGTCTGGGGGACAGGATCGGGATTGAGCAGTTCTTC | CAAGLGDRIGIEQFF
TRBJ2-3 | TRBV19 | - | - | TGTGCCAGTAGTATATCGAAAGACTACCTCACAGATACGCAGTATTTT | CASSISKDYLTDTQYF
TRBJ2-3 | TRBV4-1 | - | - | TGCGCCAGCAGCCCCGAGGCAGATACGCAGTATTTT | CASSPEADTQYF
TRBJ2-1 | TRBV6-1 | - | - | TGTGCCAGCAGGACTGGCCCGGGGAATGAGCAGTTCTTC | CASRTGPGNEQFF
TRBJ1-1 | TRBV29-1 | - | - | TGCAGTCTACGGGTAAACACTGAAGCTTTCTTT | CSLRVNTEAFF
TRBJ1-2 | TRBV7-9 | - | - | TGTGCCAGCAGCTTTGTACCCGGGACTTATGGCTACACCTTC | CASSFVPGTYGYTF
TRBJ2-2 | TRBV11-2 | - | - | TGTGCCAGCAGGCCTAAGGCGGGGCTTCGGCGTGGGGAGCTGTTTTTT | CASRPKAGLRRGELFF
TRBJ2-3 | TRBV7-9 | - | - | TGTGCCAGCAGCCCCCCTGCGCAGGGCAGCCATACGCAGTATTTT | CASSPPAQGSHTQYF
TRBJ2-1 | TRBV2 | once | - | TGTGCCAGCCCCCTAACTGGCGGGAATGAGCAGTTCTTC | CASPLTGGNEQFF
TRBJ2-5 | TRBV7-9 | - | - | TGTGCCAGCAGCTTAGTGGGGGGAGAGACCCAGTACTTC | CASSLVGGETQYF
TRBJ1-2 | TRBV4-3 | - | - | TGCGCCAGCAGCCAAGACACAAGAGTGGAGGCCGTTAACTATGGCTACACCTTC | CASSQDTRVEAVNYGYTF
TRBJ1-4 | TRBV7-6 | - | - | TGTGCCAGCAGCCCAGGACAGTTTCTTAATGAAAAACTGTTTTTT | CASSPGQFLNEKLFF
TRBJ1-1 | TRBV27 | - | - | TGTGCCAGCAGCATCGGGGGGGCAGGGGAAGCTTTCTTT | CASSIGGAGEAFF
TRBJ2-3 | TRBV2 | - | - | TGTGCCAGCAGTGGAGGGCAGGTTAGCACAGATACGCAGTATTTT | CASSGGQVSTDTQYF
TRBJ2-5 | TRBV19 | - | TRBD1 | TGTGCCAGTAGTCCCCGTCGGGGACAGGGGGACGAGACCCAGTACTTC | CASSPRRGQGDETQYF
TRBJ2-1 | TRBV15 | - | TRBD2 | TGTGCCACCAGCTCCACTAGCGGGGATTACAATGAGCAGTTCTTC | CATSSTSGDYNEQFF